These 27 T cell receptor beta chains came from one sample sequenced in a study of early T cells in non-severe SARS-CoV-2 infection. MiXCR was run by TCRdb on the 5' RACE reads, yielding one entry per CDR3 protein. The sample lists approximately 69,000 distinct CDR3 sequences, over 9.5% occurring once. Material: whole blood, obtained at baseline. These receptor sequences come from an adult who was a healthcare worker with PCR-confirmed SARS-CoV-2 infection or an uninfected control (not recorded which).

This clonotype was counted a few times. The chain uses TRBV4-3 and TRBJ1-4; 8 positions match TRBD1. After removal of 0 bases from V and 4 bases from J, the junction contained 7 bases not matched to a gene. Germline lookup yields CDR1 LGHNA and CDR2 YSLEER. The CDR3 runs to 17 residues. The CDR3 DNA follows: TGCGCCAGCAGCCAAGATTGGACAGGGCGAGGTAATGAAAAACTGTTTTTT. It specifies CASSQDWTGRGNEKLFF.

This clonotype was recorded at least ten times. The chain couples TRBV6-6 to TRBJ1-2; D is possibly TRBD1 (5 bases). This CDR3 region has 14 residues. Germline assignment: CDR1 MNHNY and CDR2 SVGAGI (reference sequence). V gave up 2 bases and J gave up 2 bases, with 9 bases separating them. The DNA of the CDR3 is TGTGCCAGCAGTTACCGGGCAGGGAACTATGGCTACACCTTC. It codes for CASSYRAGNYGYTF.

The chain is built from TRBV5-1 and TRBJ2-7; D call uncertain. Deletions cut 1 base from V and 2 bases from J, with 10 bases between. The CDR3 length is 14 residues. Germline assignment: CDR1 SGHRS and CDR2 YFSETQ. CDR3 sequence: CASSLSPNPYEQYF. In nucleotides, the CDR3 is TGCGCCAGCAGCTTGTCCCCAAATCCCTACGAGCAGTACTTC.

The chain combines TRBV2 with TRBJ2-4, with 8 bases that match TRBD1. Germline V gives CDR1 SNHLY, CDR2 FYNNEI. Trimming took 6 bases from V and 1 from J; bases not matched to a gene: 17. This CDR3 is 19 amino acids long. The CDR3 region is CASRPYGQGWGLAKNIQYF. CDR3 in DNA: TGTGCCAGCAGACCCTATGGACAGGGCTGGGGGTTGGCCAAAAACATTCAGTACTTC.

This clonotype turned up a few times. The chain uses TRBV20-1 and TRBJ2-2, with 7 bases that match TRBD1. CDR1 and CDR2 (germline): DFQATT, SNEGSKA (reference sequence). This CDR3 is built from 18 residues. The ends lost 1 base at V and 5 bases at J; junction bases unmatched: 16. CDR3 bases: TGCAGTGCTAGAGGCCTAATTGGACAGGCTGACGGAACCGGGGAGCTGTTTTTT. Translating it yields CSARGLIGQADGTGELFF.

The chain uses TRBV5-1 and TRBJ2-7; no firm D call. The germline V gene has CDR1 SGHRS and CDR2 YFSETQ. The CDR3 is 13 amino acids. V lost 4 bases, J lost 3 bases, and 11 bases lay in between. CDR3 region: CASSHGPLYEQYF. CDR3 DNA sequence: TGCGCCAGCAGCCACGGGCCCCTCTACGAGCAGTACTTC.

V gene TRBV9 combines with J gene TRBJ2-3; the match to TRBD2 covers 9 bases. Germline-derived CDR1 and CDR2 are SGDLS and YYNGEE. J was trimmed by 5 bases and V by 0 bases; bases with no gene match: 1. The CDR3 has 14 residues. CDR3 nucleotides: TGTGCCAGCAGCGTAGAACTAGCGGGAGATACGCAGTATTTT. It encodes CASSVELAGDTQYF.

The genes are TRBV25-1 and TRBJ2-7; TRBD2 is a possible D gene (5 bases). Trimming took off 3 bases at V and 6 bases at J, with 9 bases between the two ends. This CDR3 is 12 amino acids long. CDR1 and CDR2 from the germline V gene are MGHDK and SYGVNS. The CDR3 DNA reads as TGTGCCAGCAGTGAGGGAGTCTCCGAGCAGTACTTC. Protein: CASSEGVSEQYF.

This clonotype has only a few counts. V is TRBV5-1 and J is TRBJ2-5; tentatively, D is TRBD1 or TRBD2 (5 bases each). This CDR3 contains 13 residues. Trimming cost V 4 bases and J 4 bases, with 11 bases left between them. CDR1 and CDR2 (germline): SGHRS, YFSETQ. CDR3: CASSEGRSETQYF. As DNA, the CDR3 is TGCGCCAGCAGCGAGGGACGTTCAGAGACCCAGTACTTC.

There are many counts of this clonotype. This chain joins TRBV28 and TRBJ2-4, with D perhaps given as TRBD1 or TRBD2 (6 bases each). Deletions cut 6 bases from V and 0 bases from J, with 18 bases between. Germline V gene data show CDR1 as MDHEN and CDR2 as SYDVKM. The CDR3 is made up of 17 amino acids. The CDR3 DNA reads TGTGCCAGCAGCACTCCCCCACAGGGACTAGCCAAAAACATTCAGTACTTC. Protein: CASSTPPQGLAKNIQYF.

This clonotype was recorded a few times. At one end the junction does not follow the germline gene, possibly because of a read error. The chain's CDR3 is CSARDWGGQGTQYF. For the CDR3, the DNA is TGCAGTGCTAGAGATTGGGGAGGGCAAGGGACCCAGTACTTC. The chain combines TRBV20-1 with TRBJ2-5; TRBD2 agrees at 7 bases. Germline CDR1 is DFQATT and CDR2 is SNEGSKA (reference sequence). There are 14 residues in the CDR3.

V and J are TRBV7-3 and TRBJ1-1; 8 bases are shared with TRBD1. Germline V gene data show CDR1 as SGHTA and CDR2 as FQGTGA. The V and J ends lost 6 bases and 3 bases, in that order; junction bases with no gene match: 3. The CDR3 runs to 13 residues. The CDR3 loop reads CASRMDRDTEAFF. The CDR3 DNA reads TGTGCCAGCAGAATGGACAGGGACACTGAAGCTTTCTTT.

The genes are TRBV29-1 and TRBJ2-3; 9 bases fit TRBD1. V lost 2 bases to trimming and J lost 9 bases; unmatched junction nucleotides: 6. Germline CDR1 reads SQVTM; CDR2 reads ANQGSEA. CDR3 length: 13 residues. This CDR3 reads CSVEHGQGRTQYF. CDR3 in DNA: TGCAGCGTTGAACATGGACAGGGGAGGACGCAGTATTTT.

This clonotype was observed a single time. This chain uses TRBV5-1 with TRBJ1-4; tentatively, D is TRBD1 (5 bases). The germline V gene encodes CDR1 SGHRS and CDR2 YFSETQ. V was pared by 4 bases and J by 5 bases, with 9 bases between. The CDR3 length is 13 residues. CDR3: CASSTDKNEKLFF. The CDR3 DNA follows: TGCGCCAGCAGCACGGACAAGAATGAAAAACTGTTTTTT. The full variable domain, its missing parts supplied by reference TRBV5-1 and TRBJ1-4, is KAGVTQTPRYLIKTRGQQVTLSCSPISGHRSVSWYQQTPGQGLQFLFEYFSETQRNKGNFPGRFSGRQFSNSRSEMNVSTLELGDSALYLCASSTDKNEKLFFGSGTQLSVL.

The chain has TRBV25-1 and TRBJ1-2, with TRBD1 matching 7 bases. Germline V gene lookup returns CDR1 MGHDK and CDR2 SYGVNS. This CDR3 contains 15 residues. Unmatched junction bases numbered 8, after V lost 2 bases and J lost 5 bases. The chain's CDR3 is CASSEDKGAYYGYTF. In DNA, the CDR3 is TGTGCCAGCAGTGAAGACAAGGGGGCCTATTATGGCTACACCTTC.

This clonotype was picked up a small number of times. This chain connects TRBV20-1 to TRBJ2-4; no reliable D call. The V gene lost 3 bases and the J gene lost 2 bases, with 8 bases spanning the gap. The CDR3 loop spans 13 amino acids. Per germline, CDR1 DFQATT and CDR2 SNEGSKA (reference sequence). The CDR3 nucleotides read TGCAGTGCTAGGGAAGTGACCAAAAACATTCAGTACTTC. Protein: CSAREVTKNIQYF.

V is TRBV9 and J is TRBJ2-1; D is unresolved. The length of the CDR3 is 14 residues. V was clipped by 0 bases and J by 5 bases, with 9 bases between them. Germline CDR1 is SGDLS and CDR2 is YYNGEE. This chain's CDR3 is CASSVAPLDNEQFF. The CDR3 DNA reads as TGTGCCAGCAGCGTAGCCCCCCTTGACAATGAGCAGTTCTTC.

The CDR3 region has the DNA TGTGCCAGCACCCTTAACGGGGGCCTCGGAGATACGCAGTATTTT. Its protein product is CASTLNGGLGDTQYF. The chain is built from TRBV14 and TRBJ2-3; D possibly matches TRBD1 or TRBD2 (6 bases each). Between the trimmed V and J ends, which lost 7 bases and 5 bases, there was a span of 19 bases. Looked up from germline, CDR1 is SGHDN and CDR2 is FVKESK. The CDR3 totals 15 residues.

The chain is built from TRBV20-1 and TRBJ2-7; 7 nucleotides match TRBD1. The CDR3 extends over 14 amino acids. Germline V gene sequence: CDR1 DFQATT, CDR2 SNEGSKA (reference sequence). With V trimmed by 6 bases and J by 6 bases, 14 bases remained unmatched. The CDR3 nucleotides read TGCAGTGCCTTAGACAGGGAATTCCTCCGCGAGCAGTACTTC. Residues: CSALDREFLREQYF.

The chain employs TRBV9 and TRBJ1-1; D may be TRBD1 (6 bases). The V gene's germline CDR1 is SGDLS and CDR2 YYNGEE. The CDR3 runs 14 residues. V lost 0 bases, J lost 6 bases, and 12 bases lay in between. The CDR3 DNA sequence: TGTGCCAGCAGCGTAGGCCAGGGGCGGGCTGAAGCTTTCTTT. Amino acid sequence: CASSVGQGRAEAFF. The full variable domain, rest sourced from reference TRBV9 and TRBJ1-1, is DSGVTQTPKHLITATGQRVTLRCSPRSGDLSVYWYQQSLDQGLQFLIQYYNGEERAKGNILERFSAQQFPDLHSELNLSSLELGDSALYFCASSVGQGRAEAFFGQGTRLTVV.

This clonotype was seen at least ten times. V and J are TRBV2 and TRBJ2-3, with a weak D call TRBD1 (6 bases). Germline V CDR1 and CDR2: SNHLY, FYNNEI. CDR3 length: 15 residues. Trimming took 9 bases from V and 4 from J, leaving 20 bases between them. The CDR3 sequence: CASTWDIFAADTQYF. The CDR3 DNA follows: TGTGCCAGTACCTGGGACATATTTGCGGCAGATACGCAGTATTTT.

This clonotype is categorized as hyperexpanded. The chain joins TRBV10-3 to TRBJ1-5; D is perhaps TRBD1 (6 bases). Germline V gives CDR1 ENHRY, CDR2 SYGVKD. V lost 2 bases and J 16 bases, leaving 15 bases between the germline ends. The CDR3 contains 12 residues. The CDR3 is CAISEDRFVSHF. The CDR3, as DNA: TGTGCCATCAGTGAGGACAGGTTCGTCTCTCATTTT.

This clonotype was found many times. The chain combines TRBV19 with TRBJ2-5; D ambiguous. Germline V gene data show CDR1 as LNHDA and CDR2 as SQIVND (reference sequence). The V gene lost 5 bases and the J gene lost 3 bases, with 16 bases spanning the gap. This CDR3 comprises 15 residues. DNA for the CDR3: TGTGCCAGTAGTCAAAGTAATAGAAAAGAAGAGACCCAGTACTTC. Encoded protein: CASSQSNRKEETQYF.

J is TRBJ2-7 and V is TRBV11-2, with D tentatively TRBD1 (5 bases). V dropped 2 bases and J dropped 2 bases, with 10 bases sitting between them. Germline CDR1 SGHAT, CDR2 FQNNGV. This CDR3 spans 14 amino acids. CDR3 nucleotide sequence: TGTGCCAGCAGCTTATTCAGGGCCACCTACGAGCAGTACTTC. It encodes CASSLFRATYEQYF.

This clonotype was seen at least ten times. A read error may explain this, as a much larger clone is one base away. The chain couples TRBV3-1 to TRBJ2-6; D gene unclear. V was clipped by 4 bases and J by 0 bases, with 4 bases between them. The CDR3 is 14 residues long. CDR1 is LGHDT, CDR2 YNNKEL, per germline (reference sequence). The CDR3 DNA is TGTGCCAGCAGCCCGAGCTCTGGGGCCAACGTCCTGACTTTC. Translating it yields CASSPSSGANVLTF.

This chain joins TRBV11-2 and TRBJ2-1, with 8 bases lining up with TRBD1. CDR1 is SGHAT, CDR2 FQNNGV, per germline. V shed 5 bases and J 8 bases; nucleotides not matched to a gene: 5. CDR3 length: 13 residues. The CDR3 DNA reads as TGTGCCAGCAGCGCAGGGGGCGAGGATGAGCAGTTCTTC. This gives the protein CASSAGGEDEQFF.

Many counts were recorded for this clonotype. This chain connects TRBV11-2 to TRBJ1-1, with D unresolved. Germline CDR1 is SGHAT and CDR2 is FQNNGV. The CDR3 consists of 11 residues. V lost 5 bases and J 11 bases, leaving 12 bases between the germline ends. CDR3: CASSHTIRAFF. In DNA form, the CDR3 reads TGTGCCAGCAGCCATACAATACGGGCTTTCTTT.